A single sample is the source of the 8 T cell receptor beta chains below, sequenced in a study of shared clonotypes between healthy human individuals. Generated by immunoSEQ multiplex PCR, the TCRdb table keeps only in-frame clones and is missing some. The sample has 950,000 to 1,100,000 clones; 75% to 80% are singletons. The material sequenced was memory CD4+ T cells from PBMCs. Stated subset: CD45RA-negative fraction. These receptors all come from a young man in good health. Some clones in this sample may be carry-over from other donors' samples.

This chain links TRBV4-3 with TRBJ1-5, with 7 bases aligning to TRBD1. Germline V gene lookup returns CDR1 LGHNA and CDR2 YSLEER. There are 15 residues in the CDR3. V lost 4 bases, J lost 5 bases, and 8 bases stayed unmatched. CDR3 amino acids: CASSPNSGGDQPQHF. The CDR3 DNA follows: TGCGCCAGCAGCCCGAACTCAGGGGGTGATCAGCCCCAGCATTTT.

The sample holds one count of this clone. The chain combines TRBV14 with TRBJ2-5; weak D call: TRBD1 (6 bases). The CDR3 is made up of 13 amino acids. The V gene lost 5 bases and the J gene lost 13 bases, with 20 bases spanning the gap. Germline-derived CDR1 and CDR2 are SGHDN and FVKESK. CDR3 protein: CASSSIGQTPRYF. The DNA for the CDR3 is TGTGCCAGCAGCTCGATAGGACAGACACCCCGGTACTTC.

The chain employs TRBV19 and TRBJ1-1; 12 bases agree with TRBD1. The V segment lost 5 bases and the J segment 1 base; nucleotides outside the gene matches: 8. CDR3 length: 17 residues. The germline CDR1 and CDR2 sequences are LNHDA and SQIVND (reference sequence). CDR3 in amino acids: CASSPLGQGARNTEAFF. The CDR3 region has the DNA TGTGCCAGTAGTCCGCTGGGACAGGGGGCGAGGAACACTGAAGCTTTCTTT.

The chain links TRBV28 to TRBJ1-5; no clear D. The CDR3 is 14 amino acids. CDR1 is MDHEN, CDR2 SYDVKM, per germline. Trimming pared 1 base from V and 2 bases from J, leaving 6 bases between. The CDR3 DNA follows: TGTGCCAGCAGTTTATCGAGGGGCAATCAGCCCCAGCATTTT. It translates to CASSLSRGNQPQHF.

The chain recombines TRBV11-3 with TRBJ2-4, with 12 positions matching TRBD2. Germline V gene data show CDR1 as SGHNT and CDR2 as YENEEA. V lost 6 bases, J lost 15 bases, and 12 bases stayed unmatched. The CDR3 sequence is 14 residues long. The CDR3 loop is CASRARTSGTGRYF. The CDR3 DNA reads as TGTGCCAGCAGAGCAAGGACTAGCGGGACCGGGAGGTACTTC. Together with reference TRBV11-3 and TRBJ2-4, the CDR3 gives the full variable domain: EAGVVQSPRYKIIEKKQPVAFWCNPISGHNTLYWYLQNLGQGPELLIRYENEEAVDDSQLPKDRFSAERLKGVDSTLKIQPAELGDSAVYLCASRARTSGTGRYFGAGTRLSVL.

The J gene is TRBJ1-5, the V gene TRBV7-2; a weak D match, TRBD1 (6 bases). Trimming stripped 3 bases from V and 3 bases from J, with 9 bases between. The V gene's germline CDR1 is SGHTA and CDR2 FQGNSA. The CDR3 has 14 residues. As DNA, the CDR3 is TGTGCCAGCAGCTTCAGGGACAACAATCAGCCCCAGCATTTT. Amino acid sequence: CASSFRDNNQPQHF.

This clone was recorded at least ten times. The V and J genes are TRBV28 and TRBJ1-1; 7 bases are a match to TRBD1. CDR3 length: 16 residues. Trimming cost V 4 bases and J 6 bases; bases outside gene matches: 14. Germline lookup yields CDR1 MDHEN and CDR2 SYDVKM. This chain's CDR3 is CASSSTPPGGRAEAFF. The CDR3 region has the DNA TGTGCCAGCAGTTCCACACCTCCAGGGGGACGCGCTGAAGCTTTCTTT.

The chain carries TRBV20-1 and TRBJ2-3; D unresolved. Germline V gene sequence: CDR1 DFQATT, CDR2 SNEGSKA (reference sequence). This CDR3 has 11 residues. V lost 6 bases to trimming and J lost 6 bases, with 10 bases between them. The CDR3 protein is CSAKSGDTQYF. CDR3 bases: TGCAGTGCCAAGAGTGGCGATACGCAGTATTTT.